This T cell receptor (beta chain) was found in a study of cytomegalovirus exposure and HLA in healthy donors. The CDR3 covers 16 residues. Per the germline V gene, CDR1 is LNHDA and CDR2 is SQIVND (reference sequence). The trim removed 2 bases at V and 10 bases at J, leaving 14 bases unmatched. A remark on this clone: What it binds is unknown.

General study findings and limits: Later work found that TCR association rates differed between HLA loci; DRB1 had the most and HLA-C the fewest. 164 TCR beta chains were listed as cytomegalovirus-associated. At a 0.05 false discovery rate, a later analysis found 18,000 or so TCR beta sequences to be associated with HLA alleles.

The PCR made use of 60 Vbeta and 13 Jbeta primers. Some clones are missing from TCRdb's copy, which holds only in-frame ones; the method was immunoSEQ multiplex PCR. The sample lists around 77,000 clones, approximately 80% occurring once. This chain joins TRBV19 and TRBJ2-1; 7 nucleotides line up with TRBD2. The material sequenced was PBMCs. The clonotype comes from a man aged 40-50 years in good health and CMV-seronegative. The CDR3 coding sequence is TGTGCCAGTAGTATATCGGGACTACTAATAATCAGGGAGCAGTTCTTC. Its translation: CASSISGLLIIREQFF.